What follows are 23 T cell receptor beta chains derived from one specimen sequenced in a study of cytomegalovirus exposure and HLA in healthy donors. PCR used 60 Vbeta primers and 13 Jbeta primers. The data were produced by immunoSEQ multiplex PCR, yet TCRdb's version contains in-frame clones alone and is incomplete. Of about 120,000 clones listed, 77% are singletons. The material sequenced was PBMCs. The receptors originated from a man between 18 and 35 years old in good health and CMV-seropositive.

V is TRBV11-3 and J is TRBJ1-5, with unresolved D. Trimming took 8 bases from V and 3 from J, leaving 14 bases between them. CDR1 is SGHNT and CDR2 is YENEEA in the germline V gene. The CDR3 totals 14 residues. The CDR3 region has the DNA TGTGCCAGCTCCCCTAATGATAACAATCAGCCCCAGCATTTT. Residues: CASSPNDNNQPQHF. Using reference TRBV11-3 and TRBJ1-5 for the parts outside the CDR3, the full variable domain is EAGVVQSPRYKIIEKKQPVAFWCNPISGHNTLYWYLQNLGQGPELLIRYENEEAVDDSQLPKDRFSAERLKGVDSTLKIQPAELGDSAVYLCASSPNDNNQPQHFGDGTRLSIL.

The chain recombines TRBV7-9 with TRBJ2-1; D not certain. Between the trimmed V and J ends, which lost 1 base and 2 bases, there was a span of 6 bases. CDR1 and CDR2 (germline): SEHNR, FQNEAQ (reference sequence). The CDR3 runs 14 residues. The CDR3 sequence: CASSLVAAYNEQFF. Here the CDR3 DNA reads TGTGCCAGCAGCTTAGTTGCAGCCTACAATGAGCAGTTCTTC. Full variable domain (missing parts from reference TRBV7-9 and TRBJ2-1): DTGVSQNPRHKITKRGQNVTFRCDPISEHNRLYWYRQTLGQGPEFLTYFQNEAQLEKSRLLSDRFSAERPKGSFSTLEIQRTEQGDSAMYLCASSLVAAYNEQFFGPGTRLTVL.

The V and J genes are TRBV5-6 and TRBJ1-4, with D maybe TRBD1 (5 bases). CDR3 size: 18 residues. V was cut by 3 bases and J by 0 bases, with 18 bases left in between. Germline CDR1 is SGHDT and CDR2 is YYEEEE. The CDR3 DNA reads as TGTGCCAGCAGCTATTACCTTTCGGACACAGCAACTAATGAAAAACTGTTTTTT. It yields the protein CASSYYLSDTATNEKLFF.

This chain's CDR3 is CAISDLTDSHTEAFF. CDR3 nucleotide sequence: TGTGCCATCAGTGACTTGACCGACAGCCACACTGAAGCTTTCTTT. The rearrangement joins TRBV10-3 to TRBJ1-1; perhaps TRBD1 as D (5 bases). Trimming stripped 3 bases from V and 3 bases from J, with 14 bases between. The CDR3 has 15 amino acids. The germline V gene has CDR1 ENHRY and CDR2 SYGVKD.

This sequence joins TRBV6-1 and TRBJ2-5; TRBD2 matches at 14 bases. Germline V CDR1 and CDR2: MNHNS, SASEGT. This CDR3 comprises 15 residues. V lost 6 bases, J lost 7 bases, and 7 bases stayed unmatched. CDR3 nucleotide sequence: TGTGCCAGCAGAAGGACTAGCGGGGGGTCCGCGACCCAGTACTTC. As protein: CASRRTSGGSATQYF.

The count of this clone is one. The V gene is TRBV6-1, the J gene TRBJ1-1; D not resolved. The CDR3 covers 15 residues. V was clipped by 3 bases and J by 0 bases, with 11 bases between them. Germline CDR1 and CDR2: MNHNS and SASEGT. The CDR3 bases are TGTGCCAGCAGTGATGGCGCCAGGATGAACACTGAAGCTTTCTTT. It yields the protein CASSDGARMNTEAFF.

This sequence joins TRBV28 and TRBJ1-4, with 12 positions matching TRBD1. There are 17 residues in the CDR3. V trimming: 1 base; J trimming: 8 bases; junction bases outside the gene matches: 8. The germline V gene encodes CDR1 MDHEN and CDR2 SYDVKM. CDR3 sequence: CASSLSGTGGFLEKLFF. The CDR3 DNA reads as TGTGCCAGCAGTTTATCTGGGACAGGGGGCTTTTTGGAAAAACTGTTTTTT.

The chain links TRBV6-5 to TRBJ2-7; 7 positions match TRBD2. Germline-derived CDR1 and CDR2 are MNHEY and SVGAGI. Germline trimming cut 6 bases from V and 2 bases from J; bases unmatched to any gene: 7. This CDR3 is 14 amino acids long. CDR3 DNA sequence: TGTGCCAGCAGCGAGCGGGACCAAGCCTACGAGCAGTACTTC. Protein sequence: CASSERDQAYEQYF.

This rearrangement joins TRBV19 to TRBJ2-5; perhaps TRBD1 as D (6 bases). This CDR3 comprises 11 residues. The V end was cut by 7 bases, the J end by 7 bases, with 10 bases between. Per the germline V gene, CDR1 is LNHDA and CDR2 is SQIVND (reference sequence). The CDR3 protein is CASMGARTQYF. The CDR3 region has the DNA TGTGCCAGTATGGGGGCAAGGACCCAGTACTTC.

The V call is TRBV5-1, the J call TRBJ1-4; tentative D call: TRBD1 (6 bases). This CDR3 has 14 residues. V lost 5 bases to trimming and J lost 2 bases, with 10 bases between them. Germline CDR1 and CDR2: SGHRS and YFSETQ. The CDR3 protein is CASRPGGTNEKLFF. The CDR3 DNA follows: TGCGCCAGCAGACCGGGGGGCACTAATGAAAAACTGTTTTTT.

The rearrangement links TRBV6-4 to TRBJ2-1; D is uncertain. Germline V gene lookup returns CDR1 MRHNA and CDR2 SNTAGT. The V and J ends lost 0 bases and 8 bases respectively, with 14 bases between them. This CDR3 comprises 15 residues. CDR3 DNA: TGTGCCAGCAGTGACTCGGGCAGGATATTGGATGAGCAGTTCTTC. This gives the protein CASSDSGRILDEQFF.

The V and J genes are TRBV6-5 and TRBJ1-1; TRBD1 matches at 8 bases. The germline CDR1 and CDR2 sequences are MNHEY and SVGAGI. V gave up 11 bases and J gave up 1 base; unmatched junction bases: 9. The CDR3 totals 14 residues. CDR3 protein: CAVQTGTGNTEAFF. CDR3 in DNA: TGTGCCGTCCAGACCGGGACAGGGAACACTGAAGCTTTCTTT.

As DNA, the CDR3 is TGTGCCAGCAGTGAACAGGGGGCGTCCGGTGGAAAACTGTTTTTT. This gives the protein CASSEQGASGGKLFF. V gene TRBV6-1 combines with J gene TRBJ1-4; 8 nucleotides line up with TRBD1. Unmatched junction bases numbered 9, after V lost 2 bases and J lost 10 bases. Germline loops: CDR1 MNHNS, CDR2 SASEGT. This CDR3 is built from 15 residues.

This clone has just a few counts. V usage is TRBV2 and J usage is TRBJ2-1; tentatively, D is TRBD1 (6 bases). The CDR3 is 14 residues long. Germline loops: CDR1 SNHLY, CDR2 FYNNEI. Trimming took 2 bases from V and 8 from J, leaving 13 bases between them. The CDR3 DNA sequence: TGTGCCAGCAGTGAAACAAAGGGGGTGCATGAGCAGTTCTTC. Translated, it gives CASSETKGVHEQFF.

This rearrangement joins TRBV2 to TRBJ2-1; weak D call: TRBD1 (6 bases). The CDR3 totals 13 residues. Deletions cut 10 bases from V and 5 bases from J, with 15 bases between. Germline assignment: CDR1 SNHLY and CDR2 FYNNEI. The DNA of the CDR3 is TGTGCCAAGGACAGCCGTTTGAACAATGAGCAGTTCTTC. This translates into CAKDSRLNNEQFF.

This clone was picked up one time. At one end, the junction sequence differs from germline, possibly due to a read error. The rearrangement uses TRBV11-2 and TRBJ2-7, with 10 bases identical to TRBD1. Per germline, CDR1 SGHAT and CDR2 FQNNGV. There are 16 residues in the CDR3. CDR3: CASSSAGTGESCEQYF. The CDR3 DNA is TGTGCCAGCAGCTCGGCCGGGACAGGGGAATCCTGCGAGCAGTACTTC.

The chain has TRBV7-8 and TRBJ1-2, with no clear D. Trimming took 4 bases from V and 5 from J, leaving 11 bases between them. The germline V gene encodes CDR1 SGHVS and CDR2 FQNEAQ. This CDR3 contains 13 residues. The CDR3 nucleotides are TGTGCCAGCAGCTCCCCAGGATTTTATGGCTACACCTTC. Protein product: CASSSPGFYGYTF.

The CDR3 loop reads CASSQVPGLGPTYEQYF. CDR3 nucleotide sequence: TGTGCCAGCAGCCAAGTACCGGGACTAGGTCCAACCTACGAGCAGTACTTC. This chain links TRBV14 with TRBJ2-7; 8 bases align to TRBD2. CDR1 and CDR2 (germline): SGHDN, FVKESK. The CDR3 runs to 17 residues. The trim removed 1 base at V and 2 bases at J, leaving 10 bases unmatched.

This clone was counted a few times. CDR3 amino acids: CASSLGTSGGADTQYF. The CDR3 nucleotides are TGCGCCAGCAGCTTGGGGACTAGCGGGGGGGCAGATACGCAGTATTTT. This rearrangement joins TRBV5-1 to TRBJ2-3; 15 positions match TRBD2. CDR3 length: 16 residues. Germline V gives CDR1 SGHRS, CDR2 YFSETQ. Unmatched junction bases numbered 0, after V lost 0 bases and J lost 4 bases.

V and J are TRBV18 and TRBJ2-3, with 11 bases fitting TRBD2. CDR3 size: 16 residues. V gave up 3 bases and J gave up 2 bases; unmatched junction bases: 4. Germline CDR1 KGHSH, CDR2 LQKENI. CDR3 amino acids: CASSPPGLADTDTQYF. The CDR3 DNA reads TGTGCCAGCTCACCCCCGGGACTAGCGGACACAGATACGCAGTATTTT.

The chain joins TRBV11-2 to TRBJ1-1; 11 bases are shared with TRBD1. After removal of 5 bases from V and 2 bases from J, the junction contained 7 bases not matched to a gene. The germline CDR1 and CDR2 sequences are SGHAT and FQNNGV. This CDR3 has 16 amino acids. The CDR3 sequence: CASSIGQGAINTEAFF. For the CDR3, the DNA is TGTGCCAGCAGCATTGGACAGGGGGCGATAAACACTGAAGCTTTCTTT. Together with reference TRBV11-2 and TRBJ1-1, the CDR3 gives the full variable domain: EAGVAQSPRYKIIEKRQSVAFWCNPISGHATLYWYQQILGQGPKLLIQFQNNGVVDDSQLPKDRFSAERLKGVDSTLKIQPAKLEDSAVYLCASSIGQGAINTEAFFGQGTRLTVV.

This clone was found a few times. The rearrangement links TRBV4-1 to TRBJ1-1, with TRBD1 as a possible D gene (6 bases). Trimming cost V 0 bases and J 0 bases, with 8 bases left between them. The CDR3 is made up of 15 amino acids. CDR1 and CDR2 (germline): MGHRA, YSYEKL. The CDR3 coding sequence is TGCGCCAGCAGCCAAGAGGGGGCGATGAACACTGAAGCTTTCTTT. Protein: CASSQEGAMNTEAFF.

The rearrangement links TRBV11-2 to TRBJ1-1; D is possibly TRBD1 (6 bases). Germline values: CDR1 SGHAT, CDR2 FQNNGV. This CDR3 is 14 amino acids long. The V gene lost 5 bases and the J gene lost 1 base, with 11 bases spanning the gap. The CDR3 sequence is CASSTTTGNTEAFF. CDR3 nucleotide sequence: TGTGCCAGCAGCACCACGACAGGGAACACTGAAGCTTTCTTT. The complete variable domain, with remaining parts taken from reference TRBV11-2 and TRBJ1-1, reads EAGVAQSPRYKIIEKRQSVAFWCNPISGHATLYWYQQILGQGPKLLIQFQNNGVVDDSQLPKDRFSAERLKGVDSTLKIQPAKLEDSAVYLCASSTTTGNTEAFFGQGTRLTVV.